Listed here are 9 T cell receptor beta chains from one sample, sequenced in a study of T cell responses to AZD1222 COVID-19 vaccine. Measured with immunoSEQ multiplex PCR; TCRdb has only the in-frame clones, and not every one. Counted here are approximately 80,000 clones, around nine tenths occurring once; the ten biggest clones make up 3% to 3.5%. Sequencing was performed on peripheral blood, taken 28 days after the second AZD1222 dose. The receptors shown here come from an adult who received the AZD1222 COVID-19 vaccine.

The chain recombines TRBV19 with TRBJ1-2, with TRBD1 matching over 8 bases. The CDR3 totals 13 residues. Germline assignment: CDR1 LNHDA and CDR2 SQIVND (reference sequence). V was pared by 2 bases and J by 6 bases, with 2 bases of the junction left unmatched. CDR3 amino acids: CASSILDRDGYTF. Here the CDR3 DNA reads TGTGCCAGTAGTATACTGGACAGGGATGGCTACACCTTC.

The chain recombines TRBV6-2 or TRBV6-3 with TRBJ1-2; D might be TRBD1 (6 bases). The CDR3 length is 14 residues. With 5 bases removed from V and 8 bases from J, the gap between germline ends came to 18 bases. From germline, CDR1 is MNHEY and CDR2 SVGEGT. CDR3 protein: CASSEGGLLWGYTF. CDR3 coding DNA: TGTGCCAGCAGTGAGGGGGGCCTACTCTGGGGCTACACCTTC.

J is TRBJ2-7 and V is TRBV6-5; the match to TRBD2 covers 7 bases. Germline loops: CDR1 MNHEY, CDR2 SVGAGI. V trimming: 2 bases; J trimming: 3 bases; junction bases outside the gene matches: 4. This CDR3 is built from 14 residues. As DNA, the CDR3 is TGTGCCAGCAGTTACGGGACTACACTCTACGAGCAGTACTTC. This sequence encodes CASSYGTTLYEQYF.

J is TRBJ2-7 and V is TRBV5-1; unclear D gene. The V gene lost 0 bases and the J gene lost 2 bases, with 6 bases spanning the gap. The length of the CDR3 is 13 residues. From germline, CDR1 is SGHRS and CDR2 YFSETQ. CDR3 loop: CASSLVSAYEQYF. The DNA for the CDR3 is TGCGCCAGCAGCTTGGTGTCAGCCTACGAGCAGTACTTC.

For the CDR3, the DNA is TGTGCCGACCAAGGGAGGGGCTATGGCTACACCTTC. Translated: CADQGRGYGYTF. The chain employs TRBV7-9 and TRBJ1-2, with a possible D match to TRBD1 (5 bases). Germline assignment: CDR1 SEHNR and CDR2 FQNEAQ (reference sequence). Trimming cost V 11 bases and J 4 bases, with 14 bases left between them. The length of the CDR3 is 12 residues.

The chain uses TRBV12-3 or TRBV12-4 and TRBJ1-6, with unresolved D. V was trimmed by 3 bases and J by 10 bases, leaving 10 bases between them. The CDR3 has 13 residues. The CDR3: CASSLGVGSPLHF. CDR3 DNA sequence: TGTGCCAGCAGTTTGGGTGTGGGGTCACCCCTCCACTTT.

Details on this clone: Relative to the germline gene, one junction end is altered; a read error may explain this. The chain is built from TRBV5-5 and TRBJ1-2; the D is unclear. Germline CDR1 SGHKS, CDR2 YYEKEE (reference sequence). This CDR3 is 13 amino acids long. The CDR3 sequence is CASSPNLGSASIF. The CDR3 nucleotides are TGTGCCAGCAGCCCGAATTTGGGTTCGGCGAGCATCTTC.

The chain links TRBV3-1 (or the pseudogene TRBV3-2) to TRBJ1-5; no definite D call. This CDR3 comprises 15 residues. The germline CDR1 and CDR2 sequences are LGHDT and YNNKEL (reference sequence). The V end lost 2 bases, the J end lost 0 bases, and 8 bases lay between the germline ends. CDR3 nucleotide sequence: TGTGCCAGCAGCCAAACGGTTGCTAGCAATCAGCCCCAGCATTTT. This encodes CASSQTVASNQPQHF.

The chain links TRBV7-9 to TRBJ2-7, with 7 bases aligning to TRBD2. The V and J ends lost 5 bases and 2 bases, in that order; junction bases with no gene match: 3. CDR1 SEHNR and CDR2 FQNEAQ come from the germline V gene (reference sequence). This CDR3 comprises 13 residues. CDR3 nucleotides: TGTGCCAGCAGCCAAAGCGGGACCTACGAGCAGTACTTC. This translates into CASSQSGTYEQYF.